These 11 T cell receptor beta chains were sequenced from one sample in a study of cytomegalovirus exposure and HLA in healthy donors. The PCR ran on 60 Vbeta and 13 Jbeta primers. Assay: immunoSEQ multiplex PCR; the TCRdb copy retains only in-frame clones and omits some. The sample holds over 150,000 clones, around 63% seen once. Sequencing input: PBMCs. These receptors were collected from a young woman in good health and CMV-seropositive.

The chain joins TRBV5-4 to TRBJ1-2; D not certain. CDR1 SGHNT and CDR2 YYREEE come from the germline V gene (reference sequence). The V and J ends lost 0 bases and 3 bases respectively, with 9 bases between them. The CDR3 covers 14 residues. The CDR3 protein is CASSLVDGDYGYTF. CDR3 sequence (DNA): TGTGCCAGCAGCTTGGTCGACGGAGACTATGGCTACACCTTC.

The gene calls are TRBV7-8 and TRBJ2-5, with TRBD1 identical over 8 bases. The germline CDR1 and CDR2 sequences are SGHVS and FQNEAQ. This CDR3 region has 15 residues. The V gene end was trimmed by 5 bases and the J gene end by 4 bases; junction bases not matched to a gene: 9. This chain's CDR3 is CASSRDRLLLETQYF. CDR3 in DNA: TGTGCCAGCAGCAGGGACAGGCTGCTACTAGAGACCCAGTACTTC.

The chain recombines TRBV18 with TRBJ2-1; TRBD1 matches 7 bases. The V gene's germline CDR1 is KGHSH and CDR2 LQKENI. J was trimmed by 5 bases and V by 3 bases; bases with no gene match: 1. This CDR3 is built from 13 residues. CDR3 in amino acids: CASSPGQDNEQFF. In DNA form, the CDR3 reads TGTGCCAGCTCACCCGGACAGGACAATGAGCAGTTCTTC.

The CDR3 region has the DNA TGTGCCAGCAGTGAACGAAGGGGATATGGCTACACCTTC. Translation: CASSERRGYGYTF. The V gene is TRBV28, the J gene TRBJ1-2; tentative D call: TRBD1 (5 bases). The CDR3 runs 13 residues. Trimming stripped 5 bases from V and 5 bases from J, with 12 bases between. Germline V gene sequence: CDR1 MDHEN, CDR2 SYDVKM.

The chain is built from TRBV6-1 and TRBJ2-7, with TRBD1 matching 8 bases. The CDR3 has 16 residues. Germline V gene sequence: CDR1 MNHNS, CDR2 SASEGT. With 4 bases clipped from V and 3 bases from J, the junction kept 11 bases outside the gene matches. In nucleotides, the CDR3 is TGTGCCAGCAGTGCTGAAGGGGGACAGGCTTTCTACGAGCAGTACTTC. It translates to CASSAEGGQAFYEQYF.

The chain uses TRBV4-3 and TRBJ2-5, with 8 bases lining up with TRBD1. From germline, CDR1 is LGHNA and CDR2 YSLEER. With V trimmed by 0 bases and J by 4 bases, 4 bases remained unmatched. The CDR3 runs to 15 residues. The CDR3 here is CASSQDGTGLETQYF. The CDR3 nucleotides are TGCGCCAGCAGCCAAGATGGGACAGGATTAGAGACCCAGTACTTC.

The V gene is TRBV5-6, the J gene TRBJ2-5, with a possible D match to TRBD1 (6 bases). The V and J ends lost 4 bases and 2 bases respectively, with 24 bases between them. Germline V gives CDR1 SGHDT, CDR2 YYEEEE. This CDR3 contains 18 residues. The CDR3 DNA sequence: TGTGCCAGCAGCCCGAAAAGAACAGGGTGGGACCAACAAGAGACCCAGTACTTC. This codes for CASSPKRTGWDQQETQYF.

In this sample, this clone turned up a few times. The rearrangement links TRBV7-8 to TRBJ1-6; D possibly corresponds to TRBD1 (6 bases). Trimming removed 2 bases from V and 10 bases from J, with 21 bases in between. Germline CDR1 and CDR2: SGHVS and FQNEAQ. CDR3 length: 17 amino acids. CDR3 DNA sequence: TGTGCCAGCAGCTTACGGGAGGGGGGCTGGACCGAATCACCCCTCCACTTT. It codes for CASSLREGGWTESPLHF.

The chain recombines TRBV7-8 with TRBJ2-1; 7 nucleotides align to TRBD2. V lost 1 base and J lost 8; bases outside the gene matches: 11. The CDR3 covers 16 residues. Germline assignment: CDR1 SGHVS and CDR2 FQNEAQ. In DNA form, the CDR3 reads TGTGCCAGCAGCTTAGAGGTCACAGCGGGGTCCTATGAGCAGTTCTTC. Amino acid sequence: CASSLEVTAGSYEQFF.

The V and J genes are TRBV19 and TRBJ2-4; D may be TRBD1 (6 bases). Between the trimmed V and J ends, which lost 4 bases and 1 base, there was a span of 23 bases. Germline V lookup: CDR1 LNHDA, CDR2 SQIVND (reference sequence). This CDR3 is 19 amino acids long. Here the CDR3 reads CASSNPSTDRPLAKNIQYF. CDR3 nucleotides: TGTGCCAGTAGTAACCCCTCGACGGACAGACCGCTCGCCAAAAACATTCAGTACTTC.

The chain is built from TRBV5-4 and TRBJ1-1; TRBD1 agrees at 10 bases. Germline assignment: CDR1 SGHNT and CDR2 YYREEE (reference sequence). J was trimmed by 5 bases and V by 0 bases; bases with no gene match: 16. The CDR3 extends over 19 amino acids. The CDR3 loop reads CASSLARTGGTRDFTEAFF. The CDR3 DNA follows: TGTGCCAGCAGCTTGGCTCGGACAGGGGGAACCCGTGATTTTACTGAAGCTTTCTTT.